The TCR beta chain described here comes from a study of cytomegalovirus exposure and HLA in healthy donors. Study-wide results and limits: Reports described diagnosis of cytomegalovirus status by the classifier as highly specific and sensitive. Whilst most TCR sequences proved rare, a subset of public TCRs occurred across many donors. In vitro confirmation showed a few CMV-associated chains to be CMV antigen specific. TCR beta chains numbering more than 150 were designated cytomegalovirus-associated.

With regard to this clone: Its specificity is unknown.

TCRdb's copy holds only in-frame clones and misses some; the assay was immunoSEQ multiplex PCR. Of about 160,000 clones in the sample, nearly 90% were seen once. This CDR3 has 12 amino acids. The V end lost 5 bases, the J end lost 4 bases, and 9 bases lay between the germline ends. Per germline, CDR1 SGHAT and CDR2 FQDESV (reference sequence). The chain uses TRBV11-1 and TRBJ2-7, with TRBD2 as a possible D gene (5 bases). Sequenced: PBMCs. This clonotype was obtained from a man between 18 and 29 years old in good health and CMV-seropositive. The CDR3 region is CASSLTGYEQYF. For the CDR3, the DNA is TGTGCCAGCAGCCTCACGGGGTACGAGCAGTACTTC.